The source of this T cell receptor (beta chain) is a study of blood T cells in healthy people across ages (dated by TCRdb to between 2015 and 2016). Background for the entire study: In model experiments, roughly one uniquely barcoded TCR beta cDNA molecule per two T cells was captured by template switching. The study measured age-related changes in TCR beta repertoire diversity using deep sequencing normalized with unique cDNA molecular identifiers. The donors were split into four age groups: young (average around 15 years), middle-aged (about 40), aged (roughly 68) and long-lived (roughly 77). To avoid experimental bias, donors of different ages were randomly spread across the sequencing lanes. Two additional independent replicas of 1 million unique cDNA reads from the same blood draw were analyzed for two donors (one aged 18 to 30 and one aged 80 or older). The paper's findings and limits, for the study overall: As age increased, observed TCR beta diversity per million T cells dropped in a roughly linear way, and a significant reduction was already evident by age roughly 40. Total diversity estimates from one million sequenced T cells were considered lower bounds and underestimates. Conclusive comparison of naive and antigen-experienced compartments was prevented by the profiling of bulk unsorted PBMCs. Because donor CMV infection status was unknown, age-related changes in expanded clonotypes were potentially confounded. There was a strong correlation between observed TCR beta diversity and the percentage of naive T cells measured by flow cytometry. Compared with the aged group, the long-lived group had more naive CD4+ T cells, fewer expanded clones and increased TCR diversity, suggesting age selection.

There are 15 amino acids in the CDR3, from cysteine to phenylalanine inclusive. Only the CDR3 DNA stays, 45 bases, in frame from base 1. Trimming takes 1 base off V and 2 bases off J; junction bases not matched to a gene: 5. Taken from the germline V gene, the CDR1 and CDR2 loops are SGHRS and YFSETQ. Library creation used 5' RACE. The sequencing machine was an Illumina HiSeq 2500. The second PCR ran for about 7 to 11 cycles and used a J-beta primer mix along with a sample-barcoded 5' primer. A unique molecular identifier was introduced onto each TCR beta cDNA molecule by a template-switch 5' adaptor carrying 12 random nucleotides. Each sample yielded at least 2.5 million CDR3-containing paired-end reads. All of the RNA was converted into first-strand cDNA using the Mint cDNA synthesis kit, with a TRBC-specific oligonucleotide serving as the primer. All cDNA was treated with uracil-DNA glycosylase and then went through a first 18-cycle PCR with the universal primers M1SS and BC2_uni_R. Per the original workflow: Normalization of each sample was performed by random selection of 1 million high-quality reads, each carrying a distinct molecular identifier. Reads sharing molecular identifiers were discarded rather than binned into consensus sequences. MiTCR, set to a Q25 quality threshold and the strictest error-elimination algorithm, was used for CDR3 identification, clonotype clustering and error correction. A nonparametric unseen species model with Euler transformation was used to estimate lower-bound total TCR beta diversity. TCRdb passed the public sequencing reads through fastp at Q25 and MiXCR, retaining productive beta sequences. Identical CDR3 protein sequences are pooled into one entry, listed with their most common genes and DNA. These V and J calls originate from TCRdb's pipeline instead of the authors' own analysis. For this sample the table gives 1.5 million to 2 million distinct CDR3 sequences, of which about 50% were detected only once. The biggest ten clones account for 2.1% of the sample.

Donors were about 36 systemically healthy Caucasian individuals from Russia aged roughly 6 to 100 years. Around 10 milliliters of peripheral blood were drawn from each donor into EDTA-treated Vacutainer tubes. Ficoll-Paque density-gradient centrifugation was used to isolate PBMCs, with at least 6.5 million per sample. Trizol reagent was used to extract total RNA from the PBMCs, yielding at least 5 micrograms per sample. Naive CD45RAhigh/CD27high T cell percentages were measured by flow cytometry on a PBMC aliquot from every donor. To note about this clonotype: No cognate antigen has been identified for it. Per-base quality was not reported, and no clone a single base away is much larger than it.

The specimen was blood. The receptor comes from a woman aged 40 to 50 in good health. The sequence is built from TRBV5-1 and TRBJ2-7, with 8 bases aligning to TRBD1. CDR3 reads: CASSLKAGGTYEQYF. In nucleotides, the sequence is TGCGCCAGCAGCTTGAAGGCAGGGGGCACCTACGAGCAGTACTTC.